Sequencing of this T cell receptor beta chain was carried out in a study of shared clonotypes between healthy human individuals. Study results and caveats: Relative to memory subsets, naive subsets generally showed larger estimated richness.

Measured with immunoSEQ multiplex PCR; TCRdb has only the in-frame clones, and not every one. The sample holds roughly 1,500,000 clones, about 98% seen once. Germline V gives CDR1 SGHTA, CDR2 FQGNSA. The CDR3 has 14 amino acids. J lost 5 bases, V lost 5 bases, and 3 bases had no gene match. A remark on this clone: Its target is not known.

The sequence was collected from a man aged 25-45 years in good health. J is TRBJ2-1 and V is TRBV7-2; 10 bases align to TRBD2. Sequencing was performed on naive CD4+ T cells sorted from blood. Subset: CD45RA+ positively selected. CDR3 sequence (DNA): TGTGCCAGCAGCCCAGGACTAGCGGACAATGAGCAGTTCTTC. It yields the protein CASSPGLADNEQFF.